The 14 T cell receptor beta chains given below trace back to one sample, sequenced in a study of T cells in Graves' hyperthyroidism and ophthalmopathy. From RNA transcripts, TCR beta CDR3 regions were amplified. The primer set for the first-round RT-PCR of the TCR CDR3 was HTBI. TCRdb ran MiXCR on the multiplex PCR reads and lists one entry per CDR3 protein. The profile shows about 540,000 distinct CDR3 sequences, around 45% of them singletons. The sample consisted of peripheral blood or thyroid tissue (not recorded which). All receptors derive from a woman between 18 and 29 years old with Graves' hyperthyroidism.

This clonotype has ten or more counts. This rearrangement joins TRBV10-3 to TRBJ2-2, with 9 bases identical to TRBD1. The J segment lost 4 bases and the V segment lost 7 bases, leaving 10 bases of the junction unmatched. CDR3 length: 16 residues. Germline CDR1 reads ENHRY; CDR2 reads SYGVKD. CDR3 coding DNA: TGTGCCATCACTCAACGGGACAGGGAGGGCACCGGGGAGCTGTTTTTT. Translation gives CAITQRDREGTGELFF.

This clonotype came up a few times. This chain links TRBV5-1 with TRBJ1-5; 9 nucleotides match TRBD1. This CDR3 has 15 residues. Germline loops: CDR1 SGHRS, CDR2 YFSETQ. V shed 3 bases and J 5 bases; nucleotides not matched to a gene: 6. The CDR3 sequence is CASSWTGDRDQPQHF. CDR3 sequence (DNA): TGCGCCAGCAGCTGGACAGGGGATCGGGATCAGCCCCAGCATTTT.

This clonotype was seen a handful of times. The V and J genes are TRBV19 and TRBJ1-2; D is possibly TRBD1 (5 bases). V was shortened by 0 bases and J by 6 bases, with 11 bases between the two germline ends. The CDR3 is 14 residues long. Germline lookup yields CDR1 LNHDA and CDR2 SQIVND (reference sequence). The CDR3 DNA follows: TGTGCCAGTAGTATAGATATGGGGGTAGATGGCTACACCTTC. Translating it yields CASSIDMGVDGYTF.

This clonotype has at least ten counts. The chain combines TRBV24-1 with TRBJ1-5; a weak D match, TRBD1 (6 bases). Germline V lookup: CDR1 KGHDR, CDR2 SFDVKD. The V end was cut by 2 bases, the J end by 7 bases, with 11 bases between. The length of the CDR3 is 14 residues. DNA for the CDR3: TGTGCCACCAGTGATTGGCAGGGGAGACAGCCCCAGCATTTT. Translated: CATSDWQGRQPQHF.

The chain joins TRBV12-3 or TRBV12-4 to TRBJ2-7; the D gene is possibly TRBD1 (6 bases). V was shortened by 2 bases and J by 2 bases, with 16 bases between the two germline ends. The CDR3 runs to 16 residues. The CDR3 sequence: CASSLSYGRGTYEQYF. For the CDR3, the DNA is TGTGCCAGCAGTTTAAGTTACGGCAGGGGAACCTACGAGCAGTACTTC.

This sequence joins TRBV2 and TRBJ1-2; 9 nucleotides align to TRBD1. The CDR3 consists of 10 residues. Trimming cost V 6 bases and J 13 bases; bases outside gene matches: 3. CDR1 is SNHLY, CDR2 FYNNEI, per germline. The CDR3 sequence is CASRGQGLTF. The DNA for the CDR3 is TGTGCCAGCAGGGGACAGGGCCTCACCTTC.

This clonotype was recorded many times. The V gene is TRBV11-2, the J gene TRBJ1-1; 7 positions match TRBD1. Looked up from germline, CDR1 is SGHAT and CDR2 is FQNNGV. After removal of 2 bases from V and 4 bases from J, the junction contained 7 bases not matched to a gene. The CDR3 contains 15 residues. The CDR3 protein is CASSLKGARGTEAFF. Here the CDR3 DNA reads TGTGCCAGCAGCTTAAAGGGGGCGCGCGGCACTGAAGCTTTCTTT.

V gene TRBV7-8 combines with J gene TRBJ1-4; D is uncertain. The CDR3 is 17 residues long. CDR1 and CDR2 (germline): SGHVS, FQNEAQ. V gave up 6 bases and J gave up 8 bases, with 25 bases separating them. The CDR3 DNA reads TGTGCCAGCAGACTTATTGGAATACCACAAGAGGACGAAAAACTGTTTTTT. Translated: CASRLIGIPQEDEKLFF.

This clonotype was found a few times. This chain joins TRBV20-1 and TRBJ1-2; D uncertain. Trimming took 6 bases from V and 0 from J, leaving 14 bases between them. The CDR3 runs to 14 residues. Germline loops: CDR1 DFQATT, CDR2 SNEGSKA (reference sequence). The CDR3 is CSAPFRVSNYGYTF. The DNA of the CDR3 is TGCAGTGCCCCGTTCAGAGTTTCTAACTATGGCTACACCTTC.

This clonotype was counted once. The chain uses TRBV6-5 and TRBJ1-4; unclear D gene. Looked up from germline, CDR1 is MNHEY and CDR2 is SVGAGI. This CDR3 is built from 15 residues. Trimming removed 0 bases at V and 8 bases at J, with 13 bases between. CDR3 region: CASSYSPGMVEKLFF. The CDR3 DNA reads TGTGCCAGCAGTTACTCACCCGGGATGGTAGAAAAACTGTTTTTT.

This clonotype was picked up one time. A much more abundant neighbour one base away suggests this may be a read error. The gene calls are TRBV15 and TRBJ2-7; 7 nucleotides match TRBD2. J gave up 2 bases and V 3 bases, and 7 bases lay outside the gene matches. This CDR3 region has 15 residues. Germline values: CDR1 LNHNV, CDR2 YYDKDF (reference sequence). CDR3 residues: CATSSTSAHTYEQYF. CDR3 nucleotides: TGTGCCACCAGCAGCACTAGCGCCCATACCTACGAGCAGTACTTC.

On this clonotype: Since a much larger clone is just one base distant, this may be a read error. This chain connects TRBV6-1 to TRBJ2-5, with 10 bases lining up with TRBD2. J lost 3 bases, V lost 3 bases, and 7 bases had no gene match. CDR3 length: 16 residues. Germline loops: CDR1 MNHNS, CDR2 SASEGT. The chain's CDR3 is CASSETVLAGEETQYF. CDR3 coding DNA: TGTGCCAGCAGTGAGACAGTCCTAGCGGGAGAAGAGACCCAGTACTTC.

This clonotype was found once. V gene TRBV11-2 combines with J gene TRBJ1-1; no clear D gene. The CDR3 length is 12 residues. CDR1 SGHAT and CDR2 FQNNGV come from the germline V gene. V was shortened by 5 bases and J by 4 bases, with 8 bases between the two germline ends. CDR3 protein: CASSTPSTEAFF. Written as DNA, the CDR3 is TGTGCCAGCAGCACCCCGAGCACTGAAGCTTTCTTT.

This chain joins TRBV7-9 and TRBJ1-5; unclear D gene. The V end was cut by 5 bases, the J end by 4 bases, with 21 bases between. Germline V CDR1 and CDR2: SEHNR, FQNEAQ (reference sequence). The CDR3 is made up of 17 amino acids. The CDR3 reads CASSPEGSVLENQPQHF. CDR3 nucleotide sequence: TGTGCCAGCAGCCCTGAAGGCTCGGTGTTGGAAAATCAGCCCCAGCATTTT.